This T cell receptor (beta chain) was captured in a study of T cell responses to AZD1222 COVID-19 vaccine. Study findings and constraints: Regions 160-218 and 743-854 held dominance among vaccine-associated CD4 TCRs, which spanned spike.

Of note for this clone: Its antigen remains unidentified.

The assay was immunoSEQ multiplex PCR, and TCRdb's table has in-frame clones only and misses some. The sample carries roughly 150,000 clones, around 91% recorded once. The germline V gene encodes CDR1 SQVTM and CDR2 ANQGSEA. This CDR3 has 13 residues. Trimming stripped 4 bases from V and 6 bases from J, with 12 bases between. This sequence was found in an adult in good health. The chain is built from TRBV29-1 and TRBJ2-2, with D hard to call. The specimen was peripheral blood, collected on day 0 of AZD1222 vaccination. The CDR3 loop is CSVAHGLAGELFF. CDR3 in DNA: TGCAGCGTTGCGCACGGGCTGGCCGGGGAGCTGTTTTTT.